This is a list of T cell receptor beta chains from one sample in a study of Ad26.COV2.S vaccination and SARS-CoV-2 variants. TCRdb's table, derived via immunoSEQ multiplex PCR, lists solely in-frame clones and lacks some. The data show some 640,000 clones, 89% seen once. This specimen was peripheral blood, taken in a trial of Ad26.COV2.S vaccine versus placebo. All receptors derive from a person between 18 and 60 years old who received the Ad26.COV2.S COVID-19 vaccine or a placebo. CDR3s leave out the opening cysteine and the closing phenylalanine or tryptophan. D genes are given only for firm matches. The size of a clone is reported for some rows only, either as once, few or many, or as a class for expanded clones.

.	TRBV28	TRBJ2-7	.	ASSSPRRGAYEQY
TRBD1	TRBV6-2/TRBV6-3	TRBJ2-7	.	ASSTPGQGSPYEQY
.	TRBV6-5	TRBJ1-5	.	ASSSASADQPQH
.	TRBV2	TRBJ2-7	.	ASSEVSLGQY
.	TRBV30	TRBJ2-2	.	AWSVLVTGELF
TRBD1	TRBV30	TRBJ2-2	.	AWSGQGSNTGELF
TRBD2	TRBV9	TRBJ2-3	.	ASSPASGGSVGTDTQY
TRBD2	TRBV11-2	TRBJ2-5	.	ASSWSSGRAVSETQY
.	TRBV2	TRBJ1-5	.	ASSRGTHSYSNQPQH
.	TRBV7-2	TRBJ1-1	.	ASSSAGVPEAF
TRBD2	TRBV7-8	TRBJ2-7	.	ASSLVAGASYEQY
TRBD1	TRBV9	TRBJ1-2	.	ASSVAWTGEGYT
.	TRBV6-5	TRBJ2-5	once	ASRLTGAQETQY
.	TRBV18	TRBJ2-5	.	ASSPPRQQETQY
.	TRBV6-5	TRBJ2-3	.	ASSYSISRTDTQY
.	TRBV9	TRBJ1-5	.	ASSVEIGGPQH
.	TRBV5-1	TRBJ1-2	few	ASSLDTNYGYT